The clone carrying this TCR beta chain has a count of ten or more. The target antigen is unknown. This sample was included in a study of regulatory T cells in long-lasting Graves disease. As for the study in general: Newly diagnosed Graves' patients had taken antithyroid drugs under 3 months.

The trim removed 6 bases at V and 1 base at J, leaving 10 bases unmatched. The CDR3 is 16 residues long. The study's findings and limits: Accuracy may have suffered from the small sample size.

TCR beta libraries were built with iRepertoire HTBI primers and Arm-PCR of CDR3 regions. TCRdb re-called the multiplex PCR reads through MiXCR, storing one row per CDR3 protein. The table includes about 430,000 distinct CDR3 sequences, about 15% detected once. Time point given: newly diagnosed GD, antithyroid drugs for less than 3 months. The TCR library used RNA extracted from PBMCs. These same records also appear under a second study, on T cells in Graves' hyperthyroidism and ophthalmopathy. That study adds: Before onset, ophthalmopathy was predicted by the model a median around 6.5 months earlier.

The source was peripheral blood mononuclear cells (PBMCs), collected at new diagnosis, from a patient treated with antithyroid drugs. The sequence came from a woman in her thirties or forties with Graves disease. This chain connects TRBV12-3 or TRBV12-4 to TRBJ2-7, with TRBD2 matching over 9 bases. CDR3 amino acids: CASSRPTSGLSYEQYF. CDR3 DNA sequence: TGTGCCAGCAGCCGCCCGACTAGCGGACTATCCTACGAGCAGTACTTC.